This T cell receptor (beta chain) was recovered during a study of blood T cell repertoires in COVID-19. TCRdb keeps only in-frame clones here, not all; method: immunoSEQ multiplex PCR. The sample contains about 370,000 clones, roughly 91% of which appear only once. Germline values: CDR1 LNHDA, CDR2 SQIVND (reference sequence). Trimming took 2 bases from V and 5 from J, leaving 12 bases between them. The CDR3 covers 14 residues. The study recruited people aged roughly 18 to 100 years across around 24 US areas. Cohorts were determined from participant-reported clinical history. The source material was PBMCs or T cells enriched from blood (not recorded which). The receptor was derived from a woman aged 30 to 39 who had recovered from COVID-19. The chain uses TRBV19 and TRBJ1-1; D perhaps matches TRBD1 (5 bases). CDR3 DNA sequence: TGTGCCAGTAGTATACGGGGGGGGATGACTGAAGCTTTCTTT. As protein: CASSIRGGMTEAFF. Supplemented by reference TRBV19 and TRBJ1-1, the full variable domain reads DGGITQSPKYLFRKEGQNVTLSCEQNLNHDAMYWYRQDPGQGLRLIYYSQIVNDFQKGDIAEGYSVSREKKESFPLTVTSAQKNPTAFYLCASSIRGGMTEAFFGQGTRLTVV.